These 14 T cell receptor beta chains were sequenced from one sample in a study of shared clonotypes between healthy human individuals. Clones were read by immunoSEQ multiplex PCR, and TCRdb kept only the in-frame ones, dropping some. In the table there are about 960,000 clones, less than 85% of which are singletons. The sequenced material came from memory CD4+ T cells sorted from blood. The subset here: CD45RA-negative fraction. The receptors were gathered from a man in his late teens or twenties in good health.

In its sample, this clone was seen a few times. The rearrangement joins TRBV19 to TRBJ1-6, with TRBD1 matching over 10 bases. Losses at the gene ends were 1 base for V and 10 bases for J; bases not matched to a gene: 4. The CDR3 covers 15 residues. Germline V lookup: CDR1 LNHDA, CDR2 SQIVND (reference sequence). Written as DNA, the CDR3 is TGTGCCAGTAGTATAGGGGGGACAGGGGTCTCACCCCTCCACTTT. As protein: CASSIGGTGVSPLHF.

The genes are TRBV28 and TRBJ1-5, with 9 nucleotides matching TRBD1. This CDR3 spans 15 amino acids. V trimming: 5 bases; J trimming: 6 bases; junction bases outside the gene matches: 8. The V gene's germline CDR1 is MDHEN and CDR2 SYDVKM. CDR3 DNA: TGTGCCAGCAGTCCCCGGGACAGGGACACTCAGCCCCAGCATTTT. Translation: CASSPRDRDTQPQHF.

The V and J genes are TRBV5-1 and TRBJ2-3; D might be TRBD2 (6 bases). Deletions cut 1 base from V and 0 bases from J, with 18 bases between. The germline gives CDR1 SGHRS, CDR2 YFSETQ. The CDR3 runs 18 residues. The CDR3 DNA reads TGCGCCAGCAGCTTGTTCTCCCAGGCCGGGACTAGCACAGATACGCAGTATTTT. Translation gives CASSLFSQAGTSTDTQYF.

The chain combines TRBV16 with TRBJ2-6; D is uncertain. The CDR3 contains 16 residues. Trimming removed 4 bases from V and 4 bases from J, with 14 bases in between. Germline V CDR1 and CDR2: KGHSY, FQNENV. CDR3 coding DNA: TGTGCCAGCAGCCCCCTAGACACCACGGGGGCCAACGTCCTGACTTTC. It specifies CASSPLDTTGANVLTF.

The chain uses TRBV19 and TRBJ1-6; D is ambiguous. Germline CDR1 LNHDA, CDR2 SQIVND (reference sequence). The CDR3 consists of 12 residues. V was shortened by 3 bases and J by 16 bases, with 13 bases between the two germline ends. The CDR3 region is CASSIYPDYLHF. In DNA, the CDR3 is TGTGCCAGTAGTATTTACCCGGACTATCTCCACTTT.

The chain employs TRBV6-1 and TRBJ1-3; 8 bases are shared with TRBD1. The CDR3 loop spans 18 amino acids. From germline, CDR1 is MNHNS and CDR2 SASEGT. V gave up 2 bases and J gave up 5 bases; unmatched junction bases: 14. Written as DNA, the CDR3 is TGTGCCAGCAGTGAATCCTCGTTTGGGCAGGGGGCAAGAAACACCATATATTTT. Its protein product is CASSESSFGQGARNTIYF.

The chain carries TRBV11-2 and TRBJ2-3; a weak D match, TRBD1 (6 bases). The CDR3 is made up of 17 amino acids. Germline CDR1 SGHAT, CDR2 FQNNGV. V lost 1 base and J 7 bases, leaving 21 bases between the germline ends. CDR3 loop: CASSLGWDTVRVNTQYF. CDR3 sequence (DNA): TGTGCCAGCAGCTTAGGATGGGACACGGTTAGAGTGAATACGCAGTATTTT.

This clone was seen ten or more times. The chain couples TRBV6-1 to TRBJ2-4, with 7 bases lining up with TRBD1. V gave up 2 bases and J gave up 0 bases; unmatched junction bases: 10. Germline lookup yields CDR1 MNHNS and CDR2 SASEGT. The CDR3 sequence is 18 residues long. CDR3 DNA sequence: TGTGCCAGCAGTGAACTCACTACAGGGGCTTTAGCCAAAAACATTCAGTACTTC. Its protein product is CASSELTTGALAKNIQYF.

CDR3 bases: TGTGCCATTGCACAGGGGGTACGCTATGGCTACACCTTC. As protein: CAIAQGVRYGYTF. The V call is TRBV7-2, the J call TRBJ1-2, with 8 bases lining up with TRBD1. The CDR3 length is 13 residues. V lost 10 bases and J lost 4; bases outside the gene matches: 8. CDR1 and CDR2 (germline): SGHTA, FQGNSA.

V and J are TRBV7-2 and TRBJ2-7; D is ambiguous. There are 15 residues in the CDR3. The V end was cut by 5 bases, the J end by 2 bases, with 16 bases between. Germline V gene lookup returns CDR1 SGHTA and CDR2 FQGNSA. The CDR3 sequence: CASSPSRLRTYEQYF. DNA for the CDR3: TGTGCCAGCAGCCCCTCAAGACTCCGAACCTACGAGCAGTACTTC. Together with reference TRBV7-2 and TRBJ2-7, the CDR3 gives the full variable domain: GAGVSQSPSNKVTEKGKDVELRCDPISGHTALYWYRQSLGQGLEFLIYFQGNSAPDKSGLPSDRFSAERTGGSVSTLTIQRTQQEDSAVYLCASSPSRLRTYEQYFGPGTRLTVT.

The chain joins TRBV11-2 to TRBJ2-7; no reliable D call. Between the trimmed V and J ends, which lost 0 bases and 5 bases, there was a span of 5 bases. There are 12 residues in the CDR3. Germline CDR1 is SGHAT and CDR2 is FQNNGV. CDR3 bases: TGTGCCAGCAGCTTAGATGTTGACGAGCAGTACTTC. Translated: CASSLDVDEQYF.

J is TRBJ2-1 and V is TRBV5-1, with D possibly matching TRBD2 (6 bases). The CDR3 has 17 residues. V lost 4 bases and J lost 2, with 19 bases in between. The germline V gene encodes CDR1 SGHRS and CDR2 YFSETQ. CDR3 DNA: TGCGCCAGCAGCGGGGGGTCTATAACGTCTGCCTACAATGAGCAGTTCTTC. Translated, it gives CASSGGSITSAYNEQFF.

CDR3 in amino acids: CASSLEAGGSNQPQHF. DNA for the CDR3: TGCGCCAGCAGCTTGGAGGCAGGGGGCAGCAATCAGCCCCAGCATTTT. The chain uses TRBV5-1 and TRBJ1-5; the match to TRBD1 covers 8 bases. There are 16 residues in the CDR3. Germline V gene data show CDR1 as SGHRS and CDR2 as YFSETQ. The junction had 3 bases not matched to a gene; V was cut back by 0 bases and J by 1 base. Full variable domain (remainder filled in from reference TRBV5-1 and TRBJ1-5): KAGVTQTPRYLIKTRGQQVTLSCSPISGHRSVSWYQQTPGQGLQFLFEYFSETQRNKGNFPGRFSGRQFSNSRSEMNVSTLELGDSALYLCASSLEAGGSNQPQHFGDGTRLSIL.

The chain recombines TRBV28 with TRBJ1-1; no definite D call. The CDR3 covers 14 residues. The V and J ends lost 5 bases and 4 bases respectively, with 14 bases between them. The germline gives CDR1 MDHEN, CDR2 SYDVKM. CDR3 in amino acids: CASSPGNHRTEAFF. In nucleotides, the CDR3 is TGTGCCAGCAGTCCTGGGAACCATCGCACTGAAGCTTTCTTT. Variable domain in full (rest from reference TRBV28 and TRBJ1-1): DVKVTQSSRYLVKRTGEKVFLECVQDMDHENMFWYRQDPGLGLRLIYFSYDVKMKEKGDIPEGYSVSREKKERFSLILESASTNQTSMYLCASSPGNHRTEAFFGQGTRLTVV.